This T cell receptor beta chain was sequenced in a study of T cells expressing NK-cell markers. This CDR3 comprises 16 residues. TCRdb re-called the 5' RACE reads and catalogs CDR3 proteins one per entry, DNA excluded. The table counts some 600,000 distinct CDR3 sequences; approximately 3.6% lies in the top ten. The material sequenced was blood T cells: a sorted CD56 or NKG2C T cell subset, CD4+ or CD8+ T cells, or bulk PBMC T cells (not recorded which). The clonotype comes from a young man in good health. The chain carries TRBV12-3 or TRBV12-4 and TRBJ2-3; TCRdb's D gene call, TRBD2, goes unchecked for lack of DNA. The CDR3 here is CASSFAGGSVTDTQYF.